One sample yielded the 11 T cell receptor beta chains listed below, sequenced in a study of early T cells in non-severe SARS-CoV-2 infection (dated by TCRdb to the early 2020s). Libraries were prepared through 5' RACE. The instrument given in TCRdb is NextSeq 500. The raw public reads went through TCRdb reprocessing: fastp at Q25, MiXCR clone calling, in-frame beta chains kept. Rows with a matching CDR3 protein are joined into one entry that keeps the most common DNA and genes. This sample has about 81,000 distinct CDR3 sequences in its table, and 14% to 15% of those were observed once. The ten largest clones take up 9.5% to 12% of the sample. Material for sequencing was whole blood. The receptors derive from an adult who was a healthcare worker with PCR-confirmed SARS-CoV-2 infection or an uninfected control (not recorded which).

J is TRBJ2-6 and V is TRBV25-1; D call uncertain. Looked up from germline, CDR1 is MGHDK and CDR2 is SYGVNS. Trimming removed 7 bases at V and 2 bases at J, with 6 bases between. The CDR3 extends over 13 amino acids. Written as DNA, the CDR3 is TGTGCCAGCACTTCCACTGGGGCCAACGTCCTGACTTTC. Translating gives CASTSTGANVLTF.

The table lists this clonotype with a few counts. This sequence joins TRBV6-1 and TRBJ1-1; TRBD1 matches 7 bases. V was pared by 2 bases and J by 5 bases, with 11 bases of the junction left unmatched. Germline CDR1 is MNHNS and CDR2 is SASEGT. This CDR3 spans 16 amino acids. CDR3 residues: CASSEKRQGLGTEAFF. CDR3 DNA sequence: TGTGCCAGCAGTGAAAAAAGACAGGGTTTAGGGACTGAAGCTTTCTTT.

The chain links TRBV29-1 to TRBJ2-7; the match to TRBD1 covers 7 bases. The CDR3 runs to 14 residues. From germline, CDR1 is SQVTM and CDR2 ANQGSEA. V was clipped by 7 bases and J by 2 bases; unmatched bases: 11. CDR3 region: CSETPQGEPYEQYF. The CDR3 region has the DNA TGCAGCGAAACCCCTCAGGGGGAACCCTACGAGCAGTACTTC.

This chain joins TRBV11-2 and TRBJ1-4, with unresolved D. This CDR3 is 11 amino acids long. Germline V gene data show CDR1 as SGHAT and CDR2 as FQNNGV. The V and J ends lost 4 bases and 8 bases respectively, with 5 bases between them. CDR3 in amino acids: CASSSWEKLFF. The CDR3 bases are TGTGCCAGCAGCTCATGGGAAAAACTGTTTTTT.

The genes are TRBV4-3 and TRBJ2-6, with D tentatively TRBD1 (6 bases). Germline lookup yields CDR1 LGHNA and CDR2 YSLEER. The length of the CDR3 is 17 residues. V was shortened by 1 base and J by 0 bases, with 10 bases between the two germline ends. The CDR3 sequence: CASSQGEQGSGANVLTF. CDR3 coding DNA: TGCGCCAGCAGCCAAGGTGAACAGGGCTCTGGGGCCAACGTCCTGACTTTC.

This clonotype was seen many times. J is TRBJ2-1 and V is TRBV4-1, with D possibly called TRBD1 or TRBD2 (5 bases each). With 2 bases removed from V and 4 bases from J, the gap between germline ends came to 18 bases. This CDR3 is built from 17 residues. CDR1 is MGHRA and CDR2 is YSYEKL in the germline V gene. The CDR3 DNA sequence: TGCGCCAGCAGCCAAACATGGGGGAACGGACGTTACAATGAGCAGTTCTTC. The encoded protein is CASSQTWGNGRYNEQFF.

This clonotype appeared a few times. This chain uses TRBV7-9 with TRBJ2-2; D may match TRBD1 or TRBD2 (7 bases each). Germline V gives CDR1 SEHNR, CDR2 FQNEAQ (reference sequence). Trimming cost V 11 bases and J 6 bases, with 13 bases left between them. This CDR3 region has 12 residues. CDR3 residues: CAQGGSAGELFF. The CDR3 nucleotides read TGTGCCCAGGGGGGGAGCGCCGGGGAGCTGTTTTTT.

In its sample, this clonotype was seen many times. V gene TRBV29-1 combines with J gene TRBJ1-1; D is uncertain. The CDR3 covers 13 residues. Germline CDR1 SQVTM, CDR2 ANQGSEA. The germline V and J ends were trimmed by 7 bases and 2 bases, with 14 bases remaining between them. CDR3 bases: TGCAGCGCCGACCCGACACCTAACACTGAAGCTTTCTTT. Its protein product is CSADPTPNTEAFF.

V gene TRBV19 combines with J gene TRBJ2-3; no clear D gene. The CDR3 sequence is 13 residues long. Germline CDR1 reads LNHDA; CDR2 reads SQIVND (reference sequence). Trimming stripped 4 bases from V and 5 bases from J, with 10 bases between. DNA for the CDR3: TGTGCCAGTAGTACCCCACTCGGAGATACGCAGTATTTT. It is translated as CASSTPLGDTQYF.

The table lists this clonotype with many counts. This chain links TRBV29-1 with TRBJ1-4; D possibly corresponds to TRBD1 (5 bases). Germline values: CDR1 SQVTM, CDR2 ANQGSEA. The CDR3 loop spans 10 amino acids. V was pared by 0 bases and J by 15 bases, with 8 bases between. CDR3 region: CSVEEGAVFF. CDR3 bases: TGCAGCGTTGAAGAAGGGGCAGTGTTTTTT.

This sequence joins TRBV24-1 and TRBJ2-2; TRBD1 matches at 7 bases. Trimming took 3 bases from V and 14 from J; bases not matched to a gene: 5. CDR1 and CDR2 from the germline V gene are KGHDR and SFDVKD. This CDR3 has 12 residues. As DNA, the CDR3 is TGTGCCACCAGTGATCCAGGGGGTCGACTGTTTTTT. Translating gives CATSDPGGRLFF.